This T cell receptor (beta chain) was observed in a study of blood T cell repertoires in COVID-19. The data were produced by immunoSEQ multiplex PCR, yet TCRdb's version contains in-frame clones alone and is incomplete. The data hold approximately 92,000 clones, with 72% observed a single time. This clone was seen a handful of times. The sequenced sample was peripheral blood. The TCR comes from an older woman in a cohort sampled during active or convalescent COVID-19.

CDR3 DNA sequence: TGTGCCAGCAGCTGGGGACAGGGGGAAGAGACCCAGTACTTC. Residues: CASSWGQGEETQYF. This sequence joins TRBV11-2 and TRBJ2-5, with 11 nucleotides matching TRBD1. The CDR3 is 14 residues long. Germline CDR1 and CDR2: SGHAT and FQNNGV. J lost 3 bases, V lost 4 bases, and 1 base had no gene match. Supplemented by reference TRBV11-2 and TRBJ2-5, the full variable domain reads EAGVAQSPRYKIIEKRQSVAFWCNPISGHATLYWYQQILGQGPKLLIQFQNNGVVDDSQLPKDRFSAERLKGVDSTLKIQPAKLEDSAVYLCASSWGQGEETQYFGPGTRLLVL.